This paragraph covers one T cell receptor (beta chain) sequence. The CDR3 sequence is 18 residues long. Looked up from germline, CDR1 is LNHDA and CDR2 is SQIVND (reference sequence). The ends lost 4 bases at V and 1 base at J; junction bases unmatched: 6. As processed by the authors: Scientists estimated how many nucleated cells there were by amplifying reference gene primers. TCRdb's copy holds only in-frame clones and misses some; the assay was immunoSEQ multiplex PCR. V and J calls and clone size follow that table, whereas D and trimming were derived from the DNA. The table records roughly 180,000 clones, roughly 82% of them present only once. The entry originates in a study of blood T cell repertoires in COVID-19.

V is TRBV19 and J is TRBJ2-2; 13 bases are shared with TRBD2. The TCR originated in a man aged 35 to 55 who had recovered from COVID-19. Sequencing used PBMCs or T cells enriched from blood (not recorded which). CDR3 sequence reads: CASSRWTSGSLNTGELFF. For the CDR3, the DNA is TGTGCCAGTAGTAGATGGACTAGCGGGAGTTTGAACACCGGGGAGCTGTTTTTT. The variable domain in full, with the rest retrieved from reference TRBV19 and TRBJ2-2, is DGGITQSPKYLFRKEGQNVTLSCEQNLNHDAMYWYRQDPGQGLRLIYYSQIVNDFQKGDIAEGYSVSREKKESFPLTVTSAQKNPTAFYLCASSRWTSGSLNTGELFFGEGSRLTVL.